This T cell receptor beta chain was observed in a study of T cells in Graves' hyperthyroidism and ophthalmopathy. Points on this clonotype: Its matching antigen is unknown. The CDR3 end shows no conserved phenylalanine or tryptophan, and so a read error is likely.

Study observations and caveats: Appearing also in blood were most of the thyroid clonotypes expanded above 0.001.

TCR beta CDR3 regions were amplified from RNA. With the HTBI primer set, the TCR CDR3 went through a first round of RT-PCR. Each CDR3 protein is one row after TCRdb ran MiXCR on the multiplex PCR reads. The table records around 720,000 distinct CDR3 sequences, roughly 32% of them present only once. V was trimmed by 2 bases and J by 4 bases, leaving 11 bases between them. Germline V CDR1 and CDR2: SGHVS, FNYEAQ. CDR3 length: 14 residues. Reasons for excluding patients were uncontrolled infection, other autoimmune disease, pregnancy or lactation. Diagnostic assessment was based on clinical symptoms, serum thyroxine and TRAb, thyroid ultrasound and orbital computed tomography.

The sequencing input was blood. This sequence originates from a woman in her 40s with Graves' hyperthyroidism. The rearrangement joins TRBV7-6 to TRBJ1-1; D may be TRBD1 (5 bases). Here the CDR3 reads CASSLTGLGTEAFL. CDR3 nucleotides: TGTGCCAGCAGCTTAACGGGGCTGGGCACTGAAGCTTTCCTT.